This TCR beta chain was identified during a study of T cell changes during pregnancy in multiple sclerosis. Method: immunoSEQ multiplex PCR; TCRdb's copy keeps in-frame clones and lacks some. This table holds 75,000 to 95,000 clones, approximately 93% found once. The CDR3 is 18 residues long. Trimming cost V 4 bases and J 0 bases; bases outside gene matches: 10. Looked up from germline, CDR1 is MDHEN and CDR2 is SYDVKM. The gene calls are TRBV28 and TRBJ2-7; TRBD2 aligns across 12 bases. The source material was CD4+ T cells from peripheral blood mononuclear cells, sampled after pregnancy. The origin of this receptor is a female donor with multiple sclerosis, enrolled in a pregnancy study. CDR3 DNA sequence: TGTGCCAGCAGTTCGACAGGCTGGACTAGCGGGACCTCCTACGAGCAGTACTTC. This gives the protein CASSSTGWTSGTSYEQYF.